The present T cell receptor beta chain was sequenced within a study of CD8 T cells in ankylosing spondylitis. Whole-study results and caveats: Characteristic of ankylosing spondylitis blood, it appeared, was a TCR beta motif comprising roughly eight highly homologous variants. Those disease-linked clones were CD8+; they were also relatively rare in peripheral blood. Researchers reportedly found disease-linked clones significantly enriched in matched ankylosing spondylitis synovial fluid.

One entry per CDR3 protein results from TCRdb running MiXCR on the 5' RACE reads. This sample yields fewer than 550,000 distinct CDR3 sequences, of which approximately 5.3% are seen a single time; around 3.5% belongs to the top ten. Many counts were recorded for this clonotype. Its antigen is as yet unknown. The CDR3 loop spans 16 amino acids. Unmatched junction bases numbered 7, after V lost 4 bases and J lost 0 bases. The V gene's germline CDR1 is LGHNA and CDR2 YNFKEQ. This clonotype originated in a male donor with ankylosing spondylitis. The V call is TRBV4-2, the J call TRBJ2-5; 8 bases line up with TRBD2. The sample taken for sequencing was blood, either unsorted or a sorted T cell fraction (not recorded which). The CDR3 nucleotides read TGTGCCAGCAGCCCCCGGGGGGGACATTACCAAGAGACCCAGTACTTC. Residues: CASSPRGGHYQETQYF.